These 5 T cell receptor beta chains were sequenced from one sample in a study of beta chain features in type 1 diabetes. No antigen is known for these receptors. What was sequenced were expressed TCRB transcripts, since all of the isolated RNA had been reverse transcribed. The data were produced by immunoSEQ multiplex PCR, yet TCRdb's version contains in-frame clones alone and is incomplete. Among 600,000 or so clones listed, 9.5% to 15% were seen once. Findings and caveats of the study: TCRB CDR3s were moderately but significantly shorter in Type 1 diabetes patients in all four CD4+ subsets.

Sequenced material: naive CD4+ T cells from blood. These receptors all come from a man younger than 45 with type 1 diabetes.

In its sample, this clone was seen a few times. This chain joins TRBV7-3 and TRBJ2-3; 8 positions agree with TRBD2. This CDR3 is built from 18 residues. Germline V CDR1 and CDR2: SGHTA, FQGTGA. V trimming: 4 bases; J trimming: 0 bases; junction bases outside the gene matches: 12. CDR3 nucleotide sequence: TGTGCCAGCAGCTCCGATCGGGGGGGCCGGCCTAGCACAGATACGCAGTATTTT. Its protein product is CASSSDRGGRPSTDTQYF.

This clone has a handful of counts. The V gene is TRBV28, the J gene TRBJ2-6; D perhaps matches TRBD1 (5 bases). Germline CDR1 and CDR2: MDHEN and SYDVKM. Trimming cost V 10 bases and J 0 bases, with 13 bases left between them. The CDR3 has 15 residues. The CDR3 region has the DNA TGTGCCACTCTCGACAGCTCCTCTGGGGCCAACGTCCTGACTTTC. This translates into CATLDSSSGANVLTF.

This chain joins TRBV2 and TRBJ1-1; a possible D gene is TRBD1 (6 bases). The CDR3 sequence is 12 residues long. CDR1 SNHLY and CDR2 FYNNEI come from the germline V gene. V dropped 5 bases and J dropped 7 bases, with 11 bases sitting between them. CDR3 in amino acids: CASSIQGGEAFF. The CDR3 coding sequence is TGTGCCAGCAGTATACAGGGCGGTGAAGCTTTCTTT.

This clone was counted a few times. CDR3 coding DNA: TGCAGTGCTAGTTCGGGCACGCAGTATTTT. This sequence encodes CSASSGTQYF. This chain joins TRBV20-1 and TRBJ2-3; D unclear. Germline loops: CDR1 DFQATT, CDR2 SNEGSKA (reference sequence). V lost 3 bases and J lost 9, with 7 bases in between. CDR3 size: 10 residues.

This rearrangement joins TRBV14 to TRBJ2-3, with 9 nucleotides matching TRBD2. Trimming removed 2 bases from V and 6 bases from J; junction bases left unmatched: 6. Looked up from germline, CDR1 is SGHDN and CDR2 is FVKESK. The CDR3 sequence is 15 residues long. DNA of the CDR3: TGTGCCAGCAGCCAAAGAGCGGGGGGTAGGGATACGCAGTATTTT. This codes for CASSQRAGGRDTQYF.